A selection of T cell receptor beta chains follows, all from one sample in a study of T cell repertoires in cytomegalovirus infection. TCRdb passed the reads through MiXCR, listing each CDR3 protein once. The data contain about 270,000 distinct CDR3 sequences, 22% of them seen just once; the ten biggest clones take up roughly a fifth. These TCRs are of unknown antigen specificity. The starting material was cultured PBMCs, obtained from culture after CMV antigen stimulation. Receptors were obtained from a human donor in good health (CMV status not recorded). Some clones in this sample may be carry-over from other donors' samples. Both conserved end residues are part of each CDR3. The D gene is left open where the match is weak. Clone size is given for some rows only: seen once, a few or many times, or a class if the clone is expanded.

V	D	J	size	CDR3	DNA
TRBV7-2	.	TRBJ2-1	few	CASSYRGGGRPVEQFF	TGTGCCAGCAGCTACAGAGGGGGCGGGAGGCCTGTTGAGCAGTTCTTC
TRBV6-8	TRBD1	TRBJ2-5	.	CASSRPGTGNRGLETQYF	TGTGCCAGCAGTCGTCCCGGGACAGGGAATAGAGGTTTAGAGACCCAGTACTTC
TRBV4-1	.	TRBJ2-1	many	CASSREDGRDEQFF	TGCGCCAGCAGCCGAGAGGACGGGCGGGATGAGCAGTTCTTC
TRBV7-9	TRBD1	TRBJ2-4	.	CASSTDRGVAKNIQYF	TGTGCCAGCAGCACCGACAGGGGGGTAGCCAAAAACATTCAGTACTTC
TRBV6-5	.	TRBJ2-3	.	CASSYSSRGPDTQYF	TGTGCCAGCAGTTACTCGAGCAGGGGCCCAGATACGCAGTATTTT
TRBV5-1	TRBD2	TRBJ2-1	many	CASSLLAGGRKSYNEQFF	TGCGCCAGCAGCTTACTAGCGGGAGGGAGAAAGTCCTACAATGAGCAGTTCTTC
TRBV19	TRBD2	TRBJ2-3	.	CASSTKFRTSGDTQYF	TGTGCCAGTAGTACCAAGTTCCGGACTAGCGGAGATACGCAGTATTTT
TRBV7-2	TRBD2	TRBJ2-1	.	CASSEFVAGVGEQFF	TGTGCCAGCAGCGAGTTCGTAGCGGGAGTTGGCGAGCAGTTCTTC
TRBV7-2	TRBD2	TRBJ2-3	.	CASSLRPITSGSGGTQYF	TGTGCCAGCAGCTTACGCCCAATCACTAGCGGGAGTGGAGGCACGCAGTATTTT
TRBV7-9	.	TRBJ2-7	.	CASSIRGSGLSYEQYF	TGTGCCAGCAGCATCCGGGGGAGCGGGCTCTCCTACGAGCAGTACTTC
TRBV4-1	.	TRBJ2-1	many	CASSQAGVEQFF	TGCGCCAGCAGCCAAGCGGGGGTTGAGCAGTTCTTC
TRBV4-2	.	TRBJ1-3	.	CASSPDAVSGNTIYF	TGTGCCAGCAGCCCAGACGCAGTCTCTGGAAACACCATATATTTT
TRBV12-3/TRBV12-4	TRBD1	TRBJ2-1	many	CASSLRQGAKNEQFF	TGTGCCAGCAGTTTAAGACAGGGGGCTAAGAATGAGCAGTTCTTC
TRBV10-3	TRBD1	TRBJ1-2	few	CAISDLGTGGYTF	TGTGCCATCAGTGACCTAGGGACAGGTGGCTACACCTTC
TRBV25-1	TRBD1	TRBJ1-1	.	CASSLGQGRYTEAFF	TGTGCCAGCAGCCTCGGACAGGGGCGCTACACTGAAGCTTTCTTT
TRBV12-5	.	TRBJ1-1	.	CASGLDRDTEAFF	TGTGCTAGTGGTTTGGACAGGGACACTGAAGCTTTCTTT
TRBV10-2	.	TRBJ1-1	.	CASRRTIGNTEAFF	TGCGCCAGCAGGAGGACTATAGGGAACACTGAAGCTTTCTTT
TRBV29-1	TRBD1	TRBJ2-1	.	CSVRQGYEQFF	TGCAGCGTGCGACAGGGTTATGAGCAGTTCTTC
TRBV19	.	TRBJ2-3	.	CASTLRGGTSTDTQYF	TGTGCCAGTACCCTCCGGGGCGGGACAAGCACAGATACGCAGTATTTT